The 5 T cell receptor beta chains reported below all come from one sample, sequenced in a study of OX40 agonist ivuxolimab in advanced cancers. Clones were read by immunoSEQ multiplex PCR, and TCRdb kept only the in-frame ones, dropping some. Here the sample spans approximately 100,000 clones, around 91% being singletons. Sequences were derived from CD4+ or CD8+ T cells sorted from blood, sampled in a trial of the OX40 agonist ivuxolimab. Every receptor here comes from an adult with an advanced solid tumor such as melanoma, head and neck, liver or kidney cancer.

The V and J genes are TRBV5-1 and TRBJ2-2, with D perhaps matching TRBD1 (6 bases). The CDR3 spans 16 residues. V was cut by 0 bases and J by 7 bases, with 16 bases left in between. Germline CDR1 is SGHRS and CDR2 is YFSETQ. The CDR3 sequence: CASSLASTGLIGELFF. The CDR3 nucleotides read TGCGCCAGCAGCTTGGCCAGCACAGGGCTTATCGGGGAGCTGTTTTTT.

This chain connects TRBV12-5 to TRBJ2-7; the D gene is possibly TRBD2 (5 bases). The V end lost 5 bases, the J end lost 5 bases, and 22 bases lay between the germline ends. Germline V CDR1 and CDR2: LGHNT, FRNRAP. This CDR3 contains 16 residues. The CDR3 loop reads CASGPGDDCYKDEQYF. In DNA form, the CDR3 reads TGTGCTAGTGGTCCCGGGGATGACTGCTATAAGGACGAGCAGTACTTC.

This clone appeared a single time. The chain carries TRBV6-6 and TRBJ2-1; D is perhaps TRBD1 (6 bases). Germline CDR1 and CDR2: MNHNY and SVGAGI (reference sequence). The CDR3 is 14 amino acids. V dropped 8 bases and J dropped 3 bases, with 14 bases sitting between them. CDR3 coding DNA: TGTGCCAGCGAGACCGGACAGAACTACAATGAGCAGTTCTTC. Protein: CASETGQNYNEQFF.

DNA of the CDR3: TGTGCCAGTAGTCTCATAGCGGGAGGGCATCAAACATCCTACAATGAGCAGTTCTTC. Protein: CASSLIAGGHQTSYNEQFF. The chain couples TRBV19 to TRBJ2-1; 11 bases are shared with TRBD2. The CDR3 is 19 amino acids. Germline V gene data show CDR1 as LNHDA and CDR2 as SQIVND (reference sequence). The trim removed 5 bases at V and 1 base at J, leaving 13 bases unmatched. Using reference TRBV19 and TRBJ2-1 for the parts outside the CDR3, the full variable domain is DGGITQSPKYLFRKEGQNVTLSCEQNLNHDAMYWYRQDPGQGLRLIYYSQIVNDFQKGDIAEGYSVSREKKESFPLTVTSAQKNPTAFYLCASSLIAGGHQTSYNEQFFGPGTRLTVL.

J is TRBJ2-1 and V is TRBV18, with 7 bases aligning to TRBD1. Germline V gene sequence: CDR1 KGHSH, CDR2 LQKENI. V shed 4 bases and J 8 bases; nucleotides not matched to a gene: 2. The CDR3 runs to 12 residues. The CDR3 loop reads CASSRGGDEQFF. In DNA form, the CDR3 reads TGTGCCAGCTCACGAGGGGGCGATGAGCAGTTCTTC.